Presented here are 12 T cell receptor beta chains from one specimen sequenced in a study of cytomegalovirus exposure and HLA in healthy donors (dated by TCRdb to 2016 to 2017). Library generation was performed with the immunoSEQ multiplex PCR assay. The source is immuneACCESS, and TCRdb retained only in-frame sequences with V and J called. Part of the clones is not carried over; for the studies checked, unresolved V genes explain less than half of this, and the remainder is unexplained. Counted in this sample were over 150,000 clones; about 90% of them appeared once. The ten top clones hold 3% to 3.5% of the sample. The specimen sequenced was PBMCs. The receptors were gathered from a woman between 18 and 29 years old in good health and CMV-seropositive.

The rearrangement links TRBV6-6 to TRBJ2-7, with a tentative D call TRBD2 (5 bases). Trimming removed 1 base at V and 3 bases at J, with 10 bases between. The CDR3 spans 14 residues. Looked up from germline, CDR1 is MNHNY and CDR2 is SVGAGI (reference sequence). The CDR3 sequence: CASSYLGELYEQYF. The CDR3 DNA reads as TGTGCCAGCAGTTACTTGGGAGAGCTCTACGAGCAGTACTTC.

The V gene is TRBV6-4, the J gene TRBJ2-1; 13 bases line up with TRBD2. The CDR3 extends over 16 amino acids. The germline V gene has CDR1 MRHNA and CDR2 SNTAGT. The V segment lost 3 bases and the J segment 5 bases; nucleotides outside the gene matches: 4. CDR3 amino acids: CASSEFGTSGNNEQFF. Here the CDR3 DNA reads TGTGCCAGCAGTGAATTTGGGACTAGCGGGAACAATGAGCAGTTCTTC.

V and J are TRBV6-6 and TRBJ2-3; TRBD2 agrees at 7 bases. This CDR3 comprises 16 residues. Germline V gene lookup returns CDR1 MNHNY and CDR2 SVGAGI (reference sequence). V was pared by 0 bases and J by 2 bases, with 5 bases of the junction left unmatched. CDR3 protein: CASSYSKAGPTDTQYF. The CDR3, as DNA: TGTGCCAGCAGTTACTCAAAAGCGGGGCCCACAGATACGCAGTATTTT.

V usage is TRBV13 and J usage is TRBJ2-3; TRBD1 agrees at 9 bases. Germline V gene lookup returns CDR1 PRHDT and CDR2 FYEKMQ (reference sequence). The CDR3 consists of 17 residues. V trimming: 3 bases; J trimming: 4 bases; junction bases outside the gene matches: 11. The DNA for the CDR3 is TGTGCCAGCAGCTTTCAAGCCCGACAGGGGGGTGCAGATACGCAGTATTTT. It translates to CASSFQARQGGADTQYF.

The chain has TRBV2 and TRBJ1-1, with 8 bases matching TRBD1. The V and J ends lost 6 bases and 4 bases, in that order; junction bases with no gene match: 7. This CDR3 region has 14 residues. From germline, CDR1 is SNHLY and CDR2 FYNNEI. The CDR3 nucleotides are TGTGCCAGCAGCGACGGACAGGGAGTCACTGAAGCTTTCTTT. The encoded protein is CASSDGQGVTEAFF.

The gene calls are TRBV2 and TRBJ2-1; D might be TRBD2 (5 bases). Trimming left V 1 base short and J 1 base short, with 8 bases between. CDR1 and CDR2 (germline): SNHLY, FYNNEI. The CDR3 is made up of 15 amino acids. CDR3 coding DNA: TGTGCCAGCAGTGAAGTGCGGGTTTCCTACAATGAGCAGTTCTTC. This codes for CASSEVRVSYNEQFF.

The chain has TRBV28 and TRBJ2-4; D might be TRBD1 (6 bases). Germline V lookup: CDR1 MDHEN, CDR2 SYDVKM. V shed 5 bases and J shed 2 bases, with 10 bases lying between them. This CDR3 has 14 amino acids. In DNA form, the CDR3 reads TGTGCCAGCAGTACAGGGAGACCCAAAAACATTCAGTACTTC. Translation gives CASSTGRPKNIQYF.

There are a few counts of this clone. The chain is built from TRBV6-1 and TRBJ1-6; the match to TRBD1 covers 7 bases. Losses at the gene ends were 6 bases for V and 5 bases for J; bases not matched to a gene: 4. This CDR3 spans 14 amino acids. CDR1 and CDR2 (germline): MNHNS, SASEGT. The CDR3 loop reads CASSKTGNNSPLHF. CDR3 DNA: TGTGCCAGCAGCAAGACAGGGAATAATTCACCCCTCCACTTT.

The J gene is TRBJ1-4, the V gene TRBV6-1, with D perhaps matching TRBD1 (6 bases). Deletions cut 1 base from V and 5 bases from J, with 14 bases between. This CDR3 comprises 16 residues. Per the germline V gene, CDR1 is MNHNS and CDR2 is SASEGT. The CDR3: CASSEGGGGANEKLFF. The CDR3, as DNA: TGTGCCAGCAGTGAAGGGGGTGGGGGCGCGAATGAAAAACTGTTTTTT.

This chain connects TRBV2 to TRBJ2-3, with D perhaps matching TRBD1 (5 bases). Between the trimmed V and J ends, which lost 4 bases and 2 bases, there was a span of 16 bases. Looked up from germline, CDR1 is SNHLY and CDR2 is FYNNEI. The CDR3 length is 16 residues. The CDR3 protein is CASSVVSRVFTDTQYF. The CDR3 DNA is TGTGCCAGCAGTGTAGTGAGCAGGGTATTCACAGATACGCAGTATTTT.

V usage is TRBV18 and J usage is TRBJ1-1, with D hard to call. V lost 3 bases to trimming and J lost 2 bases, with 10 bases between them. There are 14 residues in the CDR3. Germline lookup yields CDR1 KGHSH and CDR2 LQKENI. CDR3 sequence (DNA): TGTGCCAGCTCACCGGGCCTGGGTAACACTGAAGCTTTCTTT. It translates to CASSPGLGNTEAFF.

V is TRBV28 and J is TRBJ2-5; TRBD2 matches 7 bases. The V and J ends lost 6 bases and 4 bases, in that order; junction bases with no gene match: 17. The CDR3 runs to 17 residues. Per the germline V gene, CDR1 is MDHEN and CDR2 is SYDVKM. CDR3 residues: CASRSPPGGGYGETQYF. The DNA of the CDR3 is TGTGCCAGCAGGAGCCCCCCTGGGGGGGGATACGGAGAGACCCAGTACTTC.